This T cell receptor beta chain stems from a study of glioma-infiltrating T cells. This CDR3 is built from 14 residues. Amplification of TCR alpha and beta CDR3 regions from RNA used iRepertoire nested multiplex PCR. TCRdb re-called the multiplex PCR reads with MiXCR, one entry per CDR3 protein. The table includes more than 95,000 distinct CDR3 sequences, around 28% detected once. Regarding this clonotype: The junction does not match germline at one end; this may be a read error.

The sequencing input was glioma tissue, nonneoplastic brain tissue, or PBMCs (not recorded which). This sequence was found in a human donor with low-grade glioma or glioblastoma, undergoing nonglioma brain surgery, or in good health (not recorded which). The chain employs TRBV12-3 or TRBV12-4 and TRBJ1-1; D gene unclear. The DNA for the CDR3 is TGTGCCAGCAGTCCCAAAGCCGCTGCCACTGAATCTTTCTTT. Translation: CASSPKAAATESFF.